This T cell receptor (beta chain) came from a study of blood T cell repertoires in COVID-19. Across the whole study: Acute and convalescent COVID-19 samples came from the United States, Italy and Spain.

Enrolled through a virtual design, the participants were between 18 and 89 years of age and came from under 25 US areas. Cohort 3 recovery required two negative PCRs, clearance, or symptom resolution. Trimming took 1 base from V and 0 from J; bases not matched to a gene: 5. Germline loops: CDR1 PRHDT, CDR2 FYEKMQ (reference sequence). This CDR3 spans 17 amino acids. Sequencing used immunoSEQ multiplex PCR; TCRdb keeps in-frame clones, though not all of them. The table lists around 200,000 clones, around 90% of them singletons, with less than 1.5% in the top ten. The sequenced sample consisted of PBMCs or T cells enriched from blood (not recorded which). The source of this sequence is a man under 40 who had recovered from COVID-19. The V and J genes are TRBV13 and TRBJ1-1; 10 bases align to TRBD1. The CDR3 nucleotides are TGTGCCAGCAGCTTAGAGGGGACAGGGGCATTGAACACTGAAGCTTTCTTT. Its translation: CASSLEGTGALNTEAFF. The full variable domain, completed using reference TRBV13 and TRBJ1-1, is AAGVIQSPRHLIKEKRETATLKCYPIPRHDTVYWYQQGPGQDPQFLISFYEKMQSDKGSIPDRFSAQQFSDYHSELNMSSLELGDSALYFCASSLEGTGALNTEAFFGQGTRLTVV.